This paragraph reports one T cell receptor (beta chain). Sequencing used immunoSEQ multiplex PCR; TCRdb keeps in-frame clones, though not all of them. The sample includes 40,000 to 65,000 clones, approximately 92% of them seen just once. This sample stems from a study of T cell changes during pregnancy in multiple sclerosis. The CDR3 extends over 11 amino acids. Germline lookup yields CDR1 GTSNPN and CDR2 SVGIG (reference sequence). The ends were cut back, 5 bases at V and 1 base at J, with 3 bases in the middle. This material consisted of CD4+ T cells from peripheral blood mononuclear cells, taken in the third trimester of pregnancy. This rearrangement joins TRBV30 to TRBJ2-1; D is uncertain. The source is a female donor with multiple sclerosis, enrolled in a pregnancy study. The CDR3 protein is CAWLSYNEQFF. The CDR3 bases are TGTGCCTGGCTTTCCTACAATGAGCAGTTCTTC.